This entry concerns a single T cell receptor beta chain. V shed 4 bases and J shed 3 bases, with 10 bases lying between them. The CDR3 has 14 amino acids. Germline assignment: CDR1 SGHDN and CDR2 FVKESK. Clones were read by immunoSEQ multiplex PCR, and TCRdb kept only the in-frame ones, dropping some. The sample has around 84,000 clones; 91% are singletons. The data were taken from a study of control samples from healthy donors and cancer patients. This receptor was identified in a man aged 25 to 45 in good health. The sequencing sample was made of blood. This chain uses TRBV14 with TRBJ2-1; tentatively, D is TRBD1 or TRBD2 (5 bases each). The CDR3 nucleotides read TGTGCCAGCAGCCGAGAGGGGAGCTACAATGAGCAGTTCTTC. Amino acid sequence: CASSREGSYNEQFF. Variable domain in full (rest from reference TRBV14 and TRBJ2-1): EAGVTQFPSHSVIEKGQTVTLRCDPISGHDNLYWYRRVMGKEIKFLLHFVKESKQDESGMPNNRFLAERTGGTYSTLKVQPAELEDSGVYFCASSREGSYNEQFFGPGTRLTVL.